This is a list of T cell receptor beta chains from one sample in a study of T cells after yellow fever vaccination. TCRdb called the 5' RACE reads again in MiXCR, with one record for every CDR3 protein. The data show under 300,000 distinct CDR3 sequences, with about 7% seen just once and around 1% held by the top ten. The sequenced sample was CD4+ T cells sorted from PBMCs, obtained on the day of the yellow fever booster vaccination. These receptors were collected from a man aged 25 to 40 who received the YFV17D yellow fever vaccine. CDR3s include the opening cysteine and the closing phenylalanine or tryptophan. A D gene is named only where the DNA matches it firmly. Clone size is given for some rows only: seen once, a few or many times, or a class if the clone is expanded.

d_call | cdr3_length | j_call | v_call | clone_size | cdr3_nt | cdr3_aa
- | 11 | TRBJ1-1 | TRBV5-1 | few | TGCGCCAGCTATGGTGGGTCTGAAGCTTTCTTT | CASYGGSEAFF
- | 13 | TRBJ2-5 | TRBV18 | - | TGTGCCAGCTCACCCGCGCAGGGAGAGACCCAGTACTTC | CASSPAQGETQYF
TRBD2 | 14 | TRBJ2-5 | TRBV28 | few | TGTGCCAGCAGGGAAGTGGGAGGGCAAGAGACCCAGTACTTC | CASREVGGQETQYF
- | 14 | TRBJ1-1 | TRBV7-2 | - | TGTGCCAGCAGCTTAGAAGGGGGTATGACTGAAGCTTTCTTT | CASSLEGGMTEAFF
TRBD2 | 15 | TRBJ2-1 | TRBV7-3 | few | TGTGCCAGCAGCGGGACTAGCGGGGAGAACAATGAGCAGTTCTTC | CASSGTSGENNEQFF
TRBD1 | 14 | TRBJ2-3 | TRBV2 | - | TGTGCCAGCAGTGGGGACAGGGGTATAGATACGCAGTATTTT | CASSGDRGIDTQYF
- | 14 | TRBJ2-5 | TRBV6-5 | many | TGTGCCAGCAGTTACTCGAGGGACATCAGTACCCAGTACTTC | CASSYSRDISTQYF
TRBD2 | 16 | TRBJ2-2 | TRBV2 | few | TGTGCCAGCCGGGGTGGGCTAGCGGGAGTTACCGGGGAGCTGTTTTTT | CASRGGLAGVTGELFF
- | 14 | TRBJ1-4 | TRBV21-1 | - | TGTGCCAGCTCCCTGATGGAGTTCTCTGAAAAACTGTTTTTT | CASSLMEFSEKLFF
TRBD1 | 15 | TRBJ1-2 | TRBV12-3/TRBV12-4 | - | TGTGCGAGCAGGGGGACAGGGGGCCGAGACTATGGCTACACCTTC | CASRGTGGRDYGYTF
- | 15 | TRBJ2-7 | TRBV7-8 | few | TGTGCCAGCAGCACCCGAGGGGGTTTGAGTAGCGAGCAGTACTTC | CASSTRGGLSSEQYF
TRBD1 | 14 | TRBJ2-3 | TRBV5-1 | many | TGCGCCAGCAGTTCCGGACAGGGGGAAAATACGCAGTATTTT | CASSSGQGENTQYF
- | 12 | TRBJ2-1 | TRBV20-1 | many | TGCAGTGCTAGTGGTCGGTTGGGGGAGCAGTTCTTC | CSASGRLGEQFF
- | 14 | TRBJ1-1 | TRBV6-5 | few | TGTGCCAGCAAACTGGGTCGGAAGGGGACTGAAGCTTTCTTT | CASKLGRKGTEAFF